This section outlines one T cell receptor beta chain sequence together with its context. Its antigen is currently not known. No base quality values were provided; no much bigger clone lies one nucleotide off. These data belong to a study of OX40 agonist ivuxolimab in advanced cancers. Describing the broader study: Ivuxolimab was a fully human IgG2 agonistic monoclonal antibody targeting the costimulatory receptor OX40 (CD134). Intravenous ivuxolimab was administered to patients every 2 weeks at six dose levels: 0.01, 0.1, 0.3, 1.5, 3 and 10 mg/kg. Of the roughly 50 dose-escalation patients, hepatocellular carcinoma was present in about 20, melanoma in roughly 15, renal cell carcinoma in 9 and head and neck cancer in 9. The dose-escalation cohort was almost 85% male with a mean age of around 62 years, ranging from roughly 23 to 79. Prior anti-PD-1, anti-PD-L1 or anti-CTLA-4 therapy was permitted, and checkpoint inhibitors had been received by less than 45% of dose-escalation patients. Partial responses occurred in three dose-escalation patients, of whom one had hepatocellular carcinoma and two had cutaneous melanoma. The point of sequencing TCRbeta in the periphery was to test whether ivuxolimab changed TCR sequence diversity and drove clonal T-cell expansion. The paper reports the monotherapy dose-escalation portion (N of about 50 patients) of the phase I ivuxolimab trial.

Overall results and qualifications from the work: The antigen specificity of the clonally expanded peripheral T cells was not determined. Low levels of normalized T-cell clonal expansion were also seen in some patients who did not respond. In the 0.1-3.0 mg/kg groups, partial responders were among the patients with the lowest normalized peripheral clonal expansion, particularly in CD8+ T cells. Clonal expansion of both CD4+ and CD8+ blood T cells was observed from baseline to week 6 at doses 0.1 to 3.0 mg/kg. On average, CD8+ T cells showed more expanded clones than CD4+ T cells after ivuxolimab.

For sequencing of the TCRbeta CDR3 region, genomic DNA was extracted from the sorted cells. The immunoSEQ Assay was used to sequence the TCRbeta CDR3 regions. Held by TCRdb, this immuneACCESS table contains in-frame sequences only and omits some clones. Under half of the omission traces to an unresolved V gene where checked; the cause of the rest is unknown. Recorded for this sample are about 76,000 clones; 84% of them occurred a single time. The ten biggest clones cover 5.5% to 7.5% of the sample. The trial excluded patients who had a history of autoimmune disease or who were on systemic immunosuppression. Peripheral blood for TCR sequencing was drawn from every dose cohort at baseline, at cycle 4 day 1 and at cycle 7 day 1. The samples were drawn from a first-in-human, open-label, multicenter phase I dose-escalation trial of ivuxolimab. Adults with locally advanced or metastatic melanoma, renal cell, hepatocellular, or head and neck squamous cell carcinoma were enrolled in the trial. Before TCR sequencing, CD4+ and CD8+ T cells were separately sorted from peripheral blood.

V loses 5 bases of germline sequence and J loses 5 bases, and the interval between the two ends is 10 bases. The germline V gene encodes CDR1 KGHSH and CDR2 LQKENI. The CDR3 goes from the cysteine to the phenylalanine over 13 residues. Only the CDR3 portion is preserved as DNA: 39 bases, with reading frame beginning at the first base. The material was CD4+ or CD8+ T cells sorted from blood, obtained in a trial of the OX40 agonist ivuxolimab. The receptor's source is an adult with an advanced solid tumor such as melanoma, head and neck, liver or kidney cancer. The receptor chain draws on TRBV18 and TRBJ1-5; 5 matching bases give a weak D call of TRBD1. The CDR3 region reads CASSATTDQPQHF. Here is the DNA: TGTGCCAGCTCAGCTACGACAGATCAGCCCCAGCATTTT.